This TCR beta chain is from a study of T cells in Graves' hyperthyroidism and ophthalmopathy. Study summary: Once the initial diagnosis was made, peripheral blood was obtained before any treatment. Study findings and constraints: Within blood appeared most thyroid clonotypes that had expanded above 0.001.

This clonotype was detected a few times. No antigen is known for it. Trimming removed 6 bases from V and 5 bases from J, with 23 bases in between. This CDR3 region has 16 residues. Germline values: CDR1 KGHSH, CDR2 LQKENI. The source material, RNA transcripts, was used to amplify TCR beta CDR3 regions. Initially, a first-round RT-PCR of the TCR CDR3 employed the HTBI primer set. One entry per CDR3 protein, called by TCRdb with MiXCR from the multiplex PCR reads. In the table there are about 350,000 distinct CDR3 sequences, approximately 15% of which are singletons. The clonotype comes from a woman in her thirties with Graves' hyperthyroidism. Source material: blood. This chain uses TRBV18 with TRBJ2-7; D is perhaps TRBD1 (6 bases). CDR3 region: CASSPNRDTLGNEQYF. As DNA, the CDR3 is TGTGCCAGCTCGCCAAACCGGGACACCCTGGGGAACGAGCAGTACTTC.